This TCR beta chain was sequenced during a study of shared clonotypes between healthy human individuals. Study-level results: The rarefaction results pointed to incomplete sorted-subset sequencing despite large depth.

As regards this clone: The target antigen is unknown. In the same sample, other DNA sequences code for this CDR3.

V was clipped by 5 bases and J by 1 base, with 6 bases between them. The length of the CDR3 is 14 residues. Germline CDR1 and CDR2: SEHNR and FQNEAQ (reference sequence). Replicate sorted-subset PCRs were loaded with around 0.2 ug DNA, about 30,000 T cell genomes. Assay: immunoSEQ multiplex PCR; the TCRdb copy retains only in-frame clones and omits some. The table records a few million clones, 85% to 95% of them present only once. This chain connects TRBV7-9 to TRBJ2-6; a weak D match, TRBD1 (6 bases). Material: naive CD4+ T cells from PBMCs. Noted subset: CD45RA+ positively selected. This receptor was identified in a man aged 18 to 30 in good health. Some clones in this sample may be carry-over from other donors' samples. CDR3 in DNA: TGTGCCAGCAGCAGGGGGTCTGGGGCCAACGTCCTGACTTTC. This translates into CASSRGSGANVLTF.